The rows below give T cell receptor beta chains drawn from one sample of a study of T cells in Graves' hyperthyroidism and ophthalmopathy. TCRdb re-analysed the multiplex PCR reads in MiXCR, keeping a single row per CDR3 protein. The sample shows hundreds of thousands of distinct CDR3 sequences, 20% to 25% of them seen only once. Sequenced material: blood. The receptor set was obtained from a man aged 25-45 years with Graves' ophthalmopathy. Each CDR3 is given with its conserved first and last residue. D genes are given only for firm matches. Rows may omit the clone size; those that give it use once, few, many or a size class.

d_gene	v_gene	abundance	j_gene	CDR3nt	CDR3aa
TRBD2	TRBV20-1	few	TRBJ2-4	TGCAGTGCTACTAGCGGGAGAGGAACCAAAAACATTCAGTACTTC	CSATSGRGTKNIQYF
TRBD1	TRBV7-9	NA	TRBJ2-1	TGTGCCAGCAGCCCCAGCCGGGACAGAGGGATAAACCCCTACAATGAGCAGTTCTTC	CASSPSRDRGINPYNEQFF
NA	TRBV5-1	NA	TRBJ1-3	TGCGCCAGCAGCTTGTCCACTTCGTGGTCTGGAAACACCATATATTTT	CASSLSTSWSGNTIYF
TRBD1	TRBV5-1	NA	TRBJ1-2	TGCGCCAGCAGCCCGAGGGGGCAGGTTAACTATGGCTACACCTTC	CASSPRGQVNYGYTF
NA	TRBV9	NA	TRBJ2-6	TGTGCCAGCAGCCGAACAGACAGCTCTGGGGCCAACGTCCTGACTTTC	CASSRTDSSGANVLTF
TRBD1	TRBV10-1	few	TRBJ2-2	TGCGCCAGCAGTGCCGGGACAGGGGGCACCGGGGAGCTGTTTTTT	CASSAGTGGTGELFF
TRBD2	TRBV7-3	many	TRBJ2-3	TGTGCCAGCAGCTCGACGCGGGAGACAGATACGCAGTATTTT	CASSSTRETDTQYF
NA	TRBV7-8	NA	TRBJ1-2	TGTGCCAGCAGCCCCAGCAGGGGCAGGTCAGCAACCGCGCGTGGCTACACCTTC	CASSPSRGRSATARGYTF
TRBD2	TRBV4-3	NA	TRBJ2-5	TGCGCCAGCAGCCCCTCGGTCAGCGGGAGGGCCCTCGGGACCCAGTACTTC	CASSPSVSGRALGTQYF
TRBD2	TRBV14	NA	TRBJ2-7	TGTGTCAGCAGCAGCATAGCGGGAACCAACTACGAGCAGTACTTC	CVSSSIAGTNYEQYF
NA	TRBV12-3/TRBV12-4	many	TRBJ1-2	TGTGCCAGCAGTCGTTCCGGGACGAAATTAAGTATGGGCTACACCTTC	CASSRSGTKLSMGYTF
NA	TRBV4-1	NA	TRBJ1-1	TGCGCCAGCAGCCAACAGGGGCATGTCTCCTCGGCGAACACTGAAGCTTTCTTT	CASSQQGHVSSANTEAFF
TRBD2	TRBV4-2	few	TRBJ2-7	TGTGCCAGCAGCCAAGATCAAGGGACTAGCTCCTACGAGCAGTACTTC	CASSQDQGTSSYEQYF
NA	TRBV12-3/TRBV12-4	NA	TRBJ2-5	TGTGCCAGCAGTTTACGGGGGTTGGCCCAGTACTTC	CASSLRGLAQYF
NA	TRBV30	NA	TRBJ1-3	TGTGCCTGGAGCATAAACTCTGGAAACACCATATATTTT	CAWSINSGNTIYF
NA	TRBV10-3	NA	TRBJ2-7	TGTGCCATCACCGATGGGAGACCTTACGAGCAGTACTTC	CAITDGRPYEQYF
NA	TRBV20-1	many	TRBJ2-5	TGCAGTGCTGGAGGGGTACTTGCAGCCGGTGAGACCCAGTACTTC	CSAGGVLAAGETQYF
NA	TRBV10-3	NA	TRBJ2-5	TGTGCCATCAGTGAGGGTTCAGGGGAGTACTTC	CAISEGSGEYF
NA	TRBV5-5	few	TRBJ2-7	TGTGCCAGCAGCCGACCGGGTTTTCAAACCTACGAGCAGTACTTC	CASSRPGFQTYEQYF
NA	TRBV15	NA	TRBJ2-3	TGTGCCACCAGCAGAGCACTAGGAGGAGGCACAGATACGCAGTATTTT	CATSRALGGGTDTQYF
NA	TRBV18	few	TRBJ2-2	TGTGCCAGCTCCCGATCAAGAGACAGCAACACCGGGGAGCTGTTTTTT	CASSRSRDSNTGELFF
TRBD2	TRBV27	NA	TRBJ2-1	TGTGCCAGCAGCCTCGGGACTAGCGGGGTTGTAAGGTTGTACAATGAGCAGTTCTTC	CASSLGTSGVVRLYNEQFF
NA	TRBV5-5	NA	TRBJ2-4	TGTGCCAGCAGCTCGGGGCCAGGGAAGGACATTCAGTACTTC	CASSSGPGKDIQYF
NA	TRBV7-9	few	TRBJ1-1	TGTGCCAGCAGCTTAGTTCCCTTTCACACGACCCCGCCTGGTGAAGCTTTCTTT	CASSLVPFHTTPPGEAFF
NA	TRBV9	NA	TRBJ1-2	TGTGCCAGCAGCGTAGCTAAGTCAGGGACTAACTATAGCTACACCTTC	CASSVAKSGTNYSYTF
TRBD2	TRBV18	NA	TRBJ2-7	TGTGCCAGCTCTAAGGCGGGGGGACCCATCCCGAGCTCCTACGAGCAGTACTTC	CASSKAGGPIPSSYEQYF